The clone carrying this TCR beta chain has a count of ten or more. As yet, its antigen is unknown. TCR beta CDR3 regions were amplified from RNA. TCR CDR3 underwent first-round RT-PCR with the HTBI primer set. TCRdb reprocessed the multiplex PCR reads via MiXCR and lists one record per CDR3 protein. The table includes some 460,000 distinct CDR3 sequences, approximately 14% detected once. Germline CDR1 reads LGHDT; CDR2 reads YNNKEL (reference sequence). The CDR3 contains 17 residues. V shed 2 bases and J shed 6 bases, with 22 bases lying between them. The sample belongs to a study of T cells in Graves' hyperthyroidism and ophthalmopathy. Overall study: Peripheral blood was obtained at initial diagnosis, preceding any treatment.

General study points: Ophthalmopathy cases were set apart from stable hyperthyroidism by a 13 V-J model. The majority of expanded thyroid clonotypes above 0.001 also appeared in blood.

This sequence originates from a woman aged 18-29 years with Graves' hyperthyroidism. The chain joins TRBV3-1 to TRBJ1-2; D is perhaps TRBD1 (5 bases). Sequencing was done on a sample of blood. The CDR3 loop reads CASSQHRSSGRGDGYTF. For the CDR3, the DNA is TGTGCCAGCAGCCAACACCGTTCTTCAGGGAGGGGCGATGGCTACACCTTC.